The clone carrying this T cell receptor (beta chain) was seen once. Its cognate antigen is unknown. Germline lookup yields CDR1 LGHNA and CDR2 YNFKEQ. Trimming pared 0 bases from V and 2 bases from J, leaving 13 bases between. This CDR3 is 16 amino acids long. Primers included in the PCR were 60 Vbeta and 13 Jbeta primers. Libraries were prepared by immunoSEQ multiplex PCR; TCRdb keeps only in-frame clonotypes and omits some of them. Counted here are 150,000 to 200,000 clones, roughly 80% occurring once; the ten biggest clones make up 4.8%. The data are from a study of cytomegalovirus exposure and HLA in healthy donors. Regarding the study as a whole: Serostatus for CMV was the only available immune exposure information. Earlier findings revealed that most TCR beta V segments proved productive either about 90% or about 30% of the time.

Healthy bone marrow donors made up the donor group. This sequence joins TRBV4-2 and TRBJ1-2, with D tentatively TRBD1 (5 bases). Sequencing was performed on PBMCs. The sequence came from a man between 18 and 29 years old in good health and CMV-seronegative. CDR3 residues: CASSQDPATGNYGYTF. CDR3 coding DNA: TGTGCCAGCAGCCAAGATCCGGCTACAGGCAACTATGGCTACACCTTC.